These 13 T cell receptor beta chains share one sample of origin, sequenced in a study of tumor-infiltrating lymphocytes in primary liver carcinoma. Constant-region priming of 500 ng total RNA yielded TCR beta cDNA. It was through three nested multiplex PCR rounds of slightly modified ARM-PCR that TCR beta libraries arose. The first two PCR rounds, approximately 10 cycles each, used TRBV1-TRBV30 forward primers and a C-beta reverse primer. One entry per CDR3 protein, called by TCRdb with MiXCR from the multiplex PCR reads. The sample carries approximately 92,000 distinct CDR3 sequences, about 70% recorded once. Starting material for RNA and DNA co-extraction consisted of roughly 17-31 mg of unsorted bulk tissue. Source material: tumor-adjacent normal liver tissue. These receptors were obtained from a man aged 35 to 55 with primary liver carcinoma and hepatitis B virus infection.

As DNA, the CDR3 is TGTGCCAGCAGCGCCGGAGGGAACACTGAAGCTTTCTTT. Amino acid sequence: CASSAGGNTEAFF. The chain carries TRBV7-9 and TRBJ1-1; the D is unclear. The V end was cut by 5 bases, the J end by 1 base, with 8 bases between. Germline assignment: CDR1 SEHNR and CDR2 FQNEAQ (reference sequence). There are 13 residues in the CDR3. The whole variable domain, remainder taken from reference TRBV7-9 and TRBJ1-1, is DTGVSQNPRHKITKRGQNVTFRCDPISEHNRLYWYRQTLGQGPEFLTYFQNEAQLEKSRLLSDRFSAERPKGSFSTLEIQRTEQGDSAMYLCASSAGGNTEAFFGQGTRLTVV.

About this clonotype: Its ends do not fully match the called genes, so a read error is possible. The genes are TRBV11-2 and TRBJ2-7; no clear D gene. CDR1 is SGHAT, CDR2 FQNNGV, per germline. The CDR3 covers 15 residues. The CDR3 protein is CAISLVAEGPYEQYF. The CDR3 region has the DNA TGTGCCATCAGCTTAGTGGCGGAAGGGCCGTACGAGCAGTACTTC.

Comments on this clonotype: The junction departs from the called germline gene at one end, perhaps through a read error. The chain couples TRBV28 to TRBJ1-5, with TRBD1 identical over 8 bases. Germline lookup yields CDR1 MDHEN and CDR2 SYDVKM. The CDR3 loop spans 16 amino acids. CDR3 coding DNA: TGTGCCAGTAGTCAGGACAGGGTGGGGAGCATTCAGCCCCAGCATTTT. It encodes CASSQDRVGSIQPQHF.

Comment on this clonotype: A much larger clone lies one base from this, so it may be a read error. This chain's CDR3 is CSAAGGRPVQEAQYF. The DNA of the CDR3 is TGCAGCGCTGCCGGGGGGCGGCCTGTCCAAGAGGCCCAGTACTTC. V is TRBV29-1 and J is TRBJ2-5; D is possibly TRBD2 (7 bases). CDR3 size: 15 residues. CDR1 and CDR2 from the germline V gene are SQVTM and ANQGSEA.

This clonotype was observed many times. J is TRBJ2-7 and V is TRBV6-1; no reliable D call. Trimming removed 6 bases from V and 0 bases from J, with 18 bases in between. CDR1 and CDR2 from the germline V gene are MNHNS and SASEGT. CDR3 length: 16 amino acids. The CDR3 DNA reads TGTGCCAGCAGCCCCCAGGTTCACCGTCTCTCCTACGAGCAGTACTTC. Translated: CASSPQVHRLSYEQYF.

This clonotype was found many times. The V call is TRBV14, the J call TRBJ2-1; the D gene could be TRBD1 or TRBD2 (6 bases each). CDR1 and CDR2 from the germline V gene are SGHDN and FVKESK. The CDR3 contains 16 residues. Trimming took 4 bases from V and 6 from J, leaving 19 bases between them. The CDR3 DNA follows: TGTGCCAGCAGCCCACTATTGAGGGGGGACCCCAATGAGCAGTTCTTC. Translation: CASSPLLRGDPNEQFF. Full variable domain (missing parts from reference TRBV14 and TRBJ2-1): EAGVTQFPSHSVIEKGQTVTLRCDPISGHDNLYWYRRVMGKEIKFLLHFVKESKQDESGMPNNRFLAERTGGTYSTLKVQPAELEDSGVYFCASSPLLRGDPNEQFFGPGTRLTVL.

This clonotype was seen at least ten times. The chain recombines TRBV28 with TRBJ2-7; D remains unclear. Trimming cost V 5 bases and J 4 bases, with 9 bases left between them. This CDR3 is built from 12 residues. From germline, CDR1 is MDHEN and CDR2 SYDVKM. The CDR3 spells CASSGLGYEQYF. The CDR3 DNA follows: TGTGCCAGCAGTGGGTTGGGTTACGAGCAGTACTTC. The full variable domain, in which reference TRBV28 and TRBJ2-7 provide the parts outside the CDR3, is DVKVTQSSRYLVKRTGEKVFLECVQDMDHENMFWYRQDPGLGLRLIYFSYDVKMKEKGDIPEGYSVSREKKERFSLILESASTNQTSMYLCASSGLGYEQYFGPGTRLTVT.

The chain joins TRBV11-3 to TRBJ2-1; D unresolved. V gave up 5 bases and J gave up 10 bases, with 15 bases separating them. This CDR3 is 13 amino acids long. The V gene's germline CDR1 is SGHNT and CDR2 YENEEA. CDR3 coding DNA: TGTGCCAGCAGCCCTCATGACAAGGGCGAGCAGTTCTTC. It codes for CASSPHDKGEQFF.

With respect to this clonotype: A much larger clone is a single base away; this may be a read error. The rearrangement joins TRBV7-9 to TRBJ1-1; D possibly corresponds to TRBD1 (5 bases). Germline CDR1 reads SEHNR; CDR2 reads FQNEAQ (reference sequence). V was pared by 3 bases and J by 7 bases, with 12 bases between. There are 13 residues in the CDR3. Here the CDR3 DNA reads TGTGCCAGCAGCTTGGGCCCTAGGGGTGAAGCTTTCTTT. Encoded protein: CASSLGPRGEAFF. Filled out from reference TRBV7-9 and TRBJ1-1, the complete variable domain reads DTGVSQNPRHKITKRGQNVTFRCDPISEHNRLYWYRQTLGQGPEFLTYFQNEAQLEKSRLLSDRFSAERPKGSFSTLEIQRTEQGDSAMYLCASSLGPRGEAFFGQGTRLTVV.

A note on this clonotype: A much larger clone differs from this one at a single base, so this may be a read error. The V gene is TRBV11-2, the J gene TRBJ1-1, with 8 bases identical to TRBD1. V was clipped by 6 bases and J by 3 bases; unmatched bases: 12. This CDR3 spans 16 amino acids. From germline, CDR1 is SGHAT and CDR2 FQNNGV. CDR3 nucleotides: TGTGCCAGCAGTCATACGATTCTGGGACAGGACACTGAAGCTTTCTTT. Its translation is CASSHTILGQDTEAFF.

This sequence joins TRBV2 and TRBJ2-5; 8 bases map to TRBD1. This CDR3 region has 15 residues. The V segment lost 2 bases and the J segment 5 bases; nucleotides outside the gene matches: 7. CDR1 is SNHLY and CDR2 is FYNNEI in the germline V gene. CDR3: CASSEIRGRGETQYF. CDR3 DNA: TGTGCCAGCAGTGAAATCAGGGGGCGCGGGGAGACCCAGTACTTC.

The rearrangement links TRBV2 to TRBJ1-1; maybe TRBD1 (6 bases). The ends were cut back, 3 bases at V and 8 bases at J, with 7 bases in the middle. The CDR3 covers 11 residues. Germline CDR1 reads SNHLY; CDR2 reads FYNNEI. The CDR3 nucleotides read TGTGCCAGCAGTGATGACAGGGAAGCTTTCTTT. It translates to CASSDDREAFF.

Concerning this clonotype: This CDR3 fails to terminate in the conserved phenylalanine or tryptophan, so it likely reflects a read error. The rearrangement links TRBV11-2 to TRBJ2-7; 9 bases line up with TRBD2. The CDR3 has 15 residues. Germline V gives CDR1 SGHAT, CDR2 FQNNGV. CDR3 protein: CDSSLAGGGVYEQYL. In DNA, the CDR3 is TGTGACAGCAGCTTAGCCGGCGGGGGGGTCTACGAGCAGTACCTC.